This T cell receptor beta chain was captured by sequencing in a study of regulatory T cells in long-lasting Graves disease. In its sample, this clonotype was seen a few times. Antigen specificity is unknown. The study, taken as a whole, reports: When disease was persistent, TRBV28, TRBJ1-2 and TRBJ2-5 were the favored segments. With a small sample size, accuracy may have been reduced.

Time point given: newly diagnosed GD, antithyroid drugs for less than 3 months. PBMC-derived RNA was used for the TCR library. Peripheral blood, 7 to 9.5 milliliters per patient, was collected in EDTA tubes. V dropped 5 bases and J dropped 1; count of bases not matched to a gene: 4. Germline CDR1 reads SQVTM; CDR2 reads ANQGSEA. The CDR3 loop spans 13 amino acids. CDR3-region Arm-PCR and iRepertoire HTBI primers produced the TCR beta libraries. In the authors' workflow: The samples yielded roughly 64 TRBV and approximately 15 TRBJ segments. TCRdb fed the multiplex PCR reads into MiXCR, producing one record per CDR3 protein. Here the V and J calls rest on TCRdb's processing, not on the authors' analysis. Seen here are around 250,000 distinct CDR3 sequences, roughly a fifth observed once, and the top ten hold approximately 13%.

The TCR was taken from a female donor with Graves disease. V and J are TRBV29-1 and TRBJ2-7; 8 positions agree with TRBD1. Sequences were derived from peripheral blood mononuclear cells (PBMCs), sampled at new diagnosis, from a patient treated with antithyroid drugs. The CDR3: CSVPGQGSYEQYF. DNA for the CDR3: TGCAGCGTTCCTGGACAGGGTTCCTACGAGCAGTACTTC.